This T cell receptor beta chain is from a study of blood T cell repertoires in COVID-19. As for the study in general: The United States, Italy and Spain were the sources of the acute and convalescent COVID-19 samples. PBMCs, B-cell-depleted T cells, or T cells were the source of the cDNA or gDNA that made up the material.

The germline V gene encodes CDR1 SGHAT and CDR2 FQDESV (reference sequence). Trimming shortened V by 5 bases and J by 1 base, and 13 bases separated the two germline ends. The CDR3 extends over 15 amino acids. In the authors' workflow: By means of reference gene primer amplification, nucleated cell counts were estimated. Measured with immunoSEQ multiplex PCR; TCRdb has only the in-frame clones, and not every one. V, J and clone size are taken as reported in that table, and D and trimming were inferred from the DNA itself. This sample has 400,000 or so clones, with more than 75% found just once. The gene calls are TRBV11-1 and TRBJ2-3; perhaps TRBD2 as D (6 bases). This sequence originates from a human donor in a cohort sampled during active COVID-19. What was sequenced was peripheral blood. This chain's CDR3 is CASSPGWGGTDTQYF. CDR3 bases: TGTGCCAGCAGCCCAGGGTGGGGGGGCACAGATACGCAGTATTTT.